Presented here are 24 T cell receptor beta chains from one specimen sequenced in a study of blood T cell repertoires in COVID-19. Produced via immunoSEQ multiplex PCR; TCRdb's table is partial and in-frame only. The table lists 100,000 to 120,000 clones, around 68% of them singletons. The sample taken for sequencing was peripheral blood. Receptor source: a woman aged 60 to 75 with acute or convalescent COVID-19.

V is TRBV29-1 and J is TRBJ1-1; TRBD1 agrees at 8 bases. CDR3 length: 14 amino acids. Germline V CDR1 and CDR2: SQVTM, ANQGSEA. V lost 5 bases and J lost 0; bases outside the gene matches: 5. CDR3 nucleotides: TGCAGCGTTTATCAGGGGGCCCTGAACACTGAAGCTTTCTTT. This codes for CSVYQGALNTEAFF.

The chain has TRBV19 and TRBJ1-6; tentative D call: TRBD1 (6 bases). The V and J ends lost 9 bases and 8 bases respectively, with 17 bases between them. The CDR3 covers 14 residues. Germline V gene lookup returns CDR1 LNHDA and CDR2 SQIVND (reference sequence). CDR3 DNA: TGTGCCAGCTCAACGCAGGGGTTCGATTCACCCCTCCACTTT. Its protein product is CASSTQGFDSPLHF. The entire variable domain, with the rest obtained from reference TRBV19 and TRBJ1-6, is as follows: DGGITQSPKYLFRKEGQNVTLSCEQNLNHDAMYWYRQDPGQGLRLIYYSQIVNDFQKGDIAEGYSVSREKKESFPLTVTSAQKNPTAFYLCASSTQGFDSPLHFGNGTRLTVT.

This chain joins TRBV28 and TRBJ1-6; D may be TRBD1 (6 bases). V lost 4 bases and J lost 6, with 16 bases in between. This CDR3 region has 16 residues. The germline V gene has CDR1 MDHEN and CDR2 SYDVKM. The CDR3 coding sequence is TGTGCCAGCAGTTACCTTGGACAGCAGATTAATTCACCCCTCCACTTT. Protein product: CASSYLGQQINSPLHF.

The DNA of the CDR3 is TGTGCCAGCAGCTTAGGGGGGGGCGACTACAATGAGCAGTTCTTC. Translated, it gives CASSLGGGDYNEQFF. The rearrangement uses TRBV7-2 and TRBJ2-1; the D gene is possibly TRBD2 (7 bases). Per germline, CDR1 SGHTA and CDR2 FQGNSA. V was trimmed by 1 base and J by 3 bases, leaving 10 bases between them. The CDR3 is made up of 15 amino acids.

The chain carries TRBV4-3 and TRBJ1-2; D uncertain. This CDR3 spans 16 amino acids. Germline lookup yields CDR1 LGHNA and CDR2 YSLEER. Deletions cut 0 bases from V and 4 bases from J, with 15 bases between. CDR3: CASSQDGRGSPYGYTF. The CDR3, as DNA: TGCGCCAGCAGCCAAGACGGACGGGGATCCCCCTATGGCTACACCTTC.

This clone has just a few counts. V usage is TRBV5-8 and J usage is TRBJ2-1; TRBD2 agrees at 14 bases. This CDR3 is built from 19 residues. Germline V CDR1 and CDR2: SGHTS, YDEGEE. The ends lost 3 bases at V and 0 bases at J; junction bases unmatched: 8. The CDR3 bases are TGTGCCAGCAGCTCGCCGGGACTAGCGGGAGTTAGCTCCTACAATGAGCAGTTCTTC. This gives the protein CASSSPGLAGVSSYNEQFF.

The chain employs TRBV6-5 and TRBJ1-1; perhaps TRBD1 as D (6 bases). In germline, CDR1 is MNHEY, CDR2 SVGAGI. The V and J ends lost 2 bases and 4 bases respectively, with 8 bases between them. This CDR3 is built from 13 residues. The DNA of the CDR3 is TGTGCCAGCAGTTACCTGGACAGCACTGAAGCTTTCTTT. This encodes CASSYLDSTEAFF.

The rearrangement joins TRBV9 to TRBJ1-6; 9 nucleotides align to TRBD1. The CDR3 extends over 15 amino acids. V lost 3 bases, J lost 8 bases, and 6 bases stayed unmatched. Germline assignment: CDR1 SGDLS and CDR2 YYNGEE. As DNA, the CDR3 is TGTGCCAGCAGCGAAGGACAGGGGAGAGATTCACCCCTCCACTTT. Translation: CASSEGQGRDSPLHF.

The chain carries TRBV19 and TRBJ1-5; 10 bases align to TRBD1. J gave up 2 bases and V 6 bases, and 4 bases lay outside the gene matches. CDR3 size: 15 residues. Germline V gives CDR1 LNHDA, CDR2 SQIVND (reference sequence). This CDR3 reads CASSPGQGRNQPQHF. The CDR3 region has the DNA TGTGCCAGTAGCCCGGGACAGGGGCGCAATCAGCCCCAGCATTTT. The full variable domain, with the rest looked up from reference TRBV19 and TRBJ1-5, is DGGITQSPKYLFRKEGQNVTLSCEQNLNHDAMYWYRQDPGQGLRLIYYSQIVNDFQKGDIAEGYSVSREKKESFPLTVTSAQKNPTAFYLCASSPGQGRNQPQHFGDGTRLSIL.

V usage is TRBV5-1 and J usage is TRBJ2-5, with D maybe TRBD1 (6 bases). The CDR3 is made up of 17 amino acids. Germline V CDR1 and CDR2: SGHRS, YFSETQ. Trimming pared 0 bases from V and 5 bases from J, leaving 20 bases between. CDR3: CASSLGLTGYERETQYF. In DNA, the CDR3 is TGCGCCAGCAGCTTGGGGTTAACAGGGTACGAGAGGGAGACCCAGTACTTC.

This clone was seen a few times. The chain recombines TRBV5-8 with TRBJ2-5; 14 bases align to TRBD2. V gave up 4 bases and J gave up 4 bases; unmatched junction bases: 9. This CDR3 comprises 17 residues. Germline V gene data show CDR1 as SGHTS and CDR2 as YDEGEE. The CDR3 here is CASSPGTSGGLGETQYF. CDR3 in DNA: TGTGCCAGCAGCCCTGGGACTAGCGGGGGTCTGGGAGAGACCCAGTACTTC.

This clone was seen more than once but under ten times. The J gene is TRBJ2-2, the V gene TRBV7-8, with 8 bases lining up with TRBD1. Germline trimming cut 4 bases from V and 6 bases from J; bases unmatched to any gene: 13. Germline lookup yields CDR1 SGHVS and CDR2 FQNEAQ. This CDR3 comprises 17 residues. The CDR3 here is CASSSESVRGLAGELFF. As DNA, the CDR3 is TGTGCCAGCAGCTCCGAGTCCGTCAGGGGGCTAGCCGGGGAGCTGTTTTTT.

This chain uses TRBV7-3 with TRBJ2-5, with TRBD2 as a possible D gene (6 bases). V was cut by 0 bases and J by 5 bases, with 19 bases left in between. The V gene's germline CDR1 is SGHTA and CDR2 FQGTGA. This CDR3 has 17 residues. CDR3 protein: CASSLTGAGRSGETQYF. CDR3 coding DNA: TGTGCCAGCAGCTTAACTGGGGCAGGGAGGTCGGGCGAGACCCAGTACTTC.

The V and J genes are TRBV2 and TRBJ1-5; D is unclear. Germline assignment: CDR1 SNHLY and CDR2 FYNNEI. V shed 5 bases and J shed 2 bases, with 10 bases lying between them. The CDR3 runs 14 residues. CDR3 DNA sequence: TGTGCCAGCAGTTGGAGGTCAGGCAATCAGCCCCAGCATTTT. Protein: CASSWRSGNQPQHF.

The V call is TRBV6-6, the J call TRBJ2-1; a weak D match, TRBD2 (6 bases). The CDR3 loop spans 12 amino acids. CDR1 MNHNY and CDR2 SVGAGI come from the germline V gene (reference sequence). The V and J ends lost 2 bases and 10 bases respectively, with 9 bases between them. The CDR3 spells CASSYGDLEQFF. The CDR3 nucleotides read TGTGCCAGCAGTTACGGGGACTTGGAGCAGTTCTTC.

The chain couples TRBV30 to TRBJ2-2; 7 bases line up with TRBD1. Germline-derived CDR1 and CDR2 are GTSNPN and SVGIG (reference sequence). V was pared by 7 bases and J by 2 bases, with 4 bases of the junction left unmatched. This CDR3 has 13 residues. CDR3 residues: CAYRDRNTGELFF. CDR3 DNA sequence: TGTGCCTACCGGGACAGAAACACCGGGGAGCTGTTTTTT. Based on the CDR3 plus reference TRBV30 and TRBJ2-2, the full variable domain is SQTIHQWPATLVQPVGSPLSLECTVEGTSNPNLYWYRQAAGRGLQLLFYSVGIGQISSEVPQNLSASRPQDRQFILSSKKLLLSDSGFYLCAYRDRNTGELFFGEGSRLTVL.

This chain connects TRBV19 to TRBJ1-5; 8 bases fit TRBD1. Trimming took 10 bases from V and 0 from J; bases not matched to a gene: 5. The CDR3 sequence is 14 residues long. CDR1 is LNHDA, CDR2 SQIVND, per germline (reference sequence). CDR3 amino acids: CATDRGDSNQPQHF. The CDR3 bases are TGTGCCACCGACAGGGGAGATAGCAATCAGCCCCAGCATTTT.

The rearrangement joins TRBV7-8 to TRBJ2-1, with unresolved D. From germline, CDR1 is SGHVS and CDR2 FQNEAQ. The CDR3 is made up of 17 amino acids. Trimming stripped 3 bases from V and 0 bases from J, with 15 bases between. The CDR3 region is CASSFGPRKSSYNEQFF. The CDR3 coding sequence is TGTGCCAGCAGCTTTGGGCCCAGGAAGAGCTCCTACAATGAGCAGTTCTTC.

The V call is TRBV28, the J call TRBJ2-7; tentative D call: TRBD1 (6 bases). Germline V gene lookup returns CDR1 MDHEN and CDR2 SYDVKM. V lost 1 base and J 0 bases, leaving 10 bases between the germline ends. CDR3 length: 15 amino acids. This CDR3 is CASSLSLTGSYEQYF. Here the CDR3 DNA reads TGTGCCAGCAGTTTATCCCTGACAGGCTCCTACGAGCAGTACTTC.

The chain uses TRBV24-1 and TRBJ2-7; 11 bases align to TRBD1. Germline trimming cut 3 bases from V and 3 bases from J; bases unmatched to any gene: 6. The germline gives CDR1 KGHDR, CDR2 SFDVKD. The CDR3 sequence is 16 residues long. CDR3 residues: CATSDPGTGGDYEQYF. The CDR3, as DNA: TGTGCCACCAGTGATCCCGGGACAGGGGGTGACTACGAGCAGTACTTC.

This clone was counted only a few times. The chain uses TRBV3-1 (or the pseudogene TRBV3-2) and TRBJ1-1; no definite D call. The CDR3 extends over 12 amino acids. V lost 1 base and J 8 bases, leaving 8 bases between the germline ends. The germline V gene has CDR1 LGHDT and CDR2 YNNKEL (reference sequence). The CDR3 region is CASSQGYSEAFF. The CDR3 DNA reads TGTGCCAGCAGCCAAGGGTACAGCGAAGCTTTCTTT.

Here the CDR3 DNA reads TGTGCCAGCAGCTTGGGACAGGACCACCTCAACCCAGATACGCAGTATTTT. The encoded protein is CASSLGQDHLNPDTQYF. The chain couples TRBV5-4 to TRBJ2-3; tentative D call: TRBD1 (6 bases). CDR1 and CDR2 from the germline V gene are SGHNT and YYREEE (reference sequence). Trimming removed 0 bases at V and 4 bases at J, with 18 bases between. The CDR3 is 17 amino acids. Variable domain in full (rest from reference TRBV5-4 and TRBJ2-3): ETGVTQSPTHLIKTRGQQVTLRCSSQSGHNTVSWYQQALGQGPQFIFQYYREEENGRGNFPPRFSGLQFPNYSSELNVNALELDDSALYLCASSLGQDHLNPDTQYFGPGTRLTVL.

This clone was recorded once. The chain combines TRBV6-2 or TRBV6-3 with TRBJ1-6; D perhaps matches TRBD1 (5 bases). This CDR3 spans 14 amino acids. Germline values: CDR1 MNHEY, CDR2 SVGEGT. The V gene lost 2 bases and the J gene lost 5 bases, with 7 bases spanning the gap. The CDR3 here is CASSYRTNNSPLHF. In DNA, the CDR3 is TGTGCCAGCAGTTACCGGACAAATAATTCACCCCTCCACTTT.

The gene calls are TRBV5-4 and TRBJ1-2; D possibly corresponds to TRBD1 (6 bases). CDR1 is SGHNT, CDR2 YYREEE, per germline (reference sequence). The CDR3 is 16 residues long. Trimming stripped 4 bases from V and 4 bases from J, with 20 bases between. CDR3 bases: TGTGCCAGCAGCCCGACCCAGTGGGGGCGGACCTATGGCTACACCTTC. Translating it yields CASSPTQWGRTYGYTF.